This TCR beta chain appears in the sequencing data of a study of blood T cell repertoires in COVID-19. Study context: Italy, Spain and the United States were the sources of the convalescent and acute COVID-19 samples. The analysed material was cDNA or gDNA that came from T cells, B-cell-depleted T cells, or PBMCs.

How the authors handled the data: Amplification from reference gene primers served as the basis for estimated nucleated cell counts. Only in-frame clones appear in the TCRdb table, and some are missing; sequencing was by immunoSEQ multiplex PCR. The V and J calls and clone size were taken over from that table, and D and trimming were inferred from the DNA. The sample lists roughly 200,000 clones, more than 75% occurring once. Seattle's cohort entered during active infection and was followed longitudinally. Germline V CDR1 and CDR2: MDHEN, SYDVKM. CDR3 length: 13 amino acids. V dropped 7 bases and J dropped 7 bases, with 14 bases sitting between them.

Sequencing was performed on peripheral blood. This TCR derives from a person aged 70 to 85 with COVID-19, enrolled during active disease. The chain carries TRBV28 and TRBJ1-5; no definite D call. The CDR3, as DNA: TGTGCCAGCACTCTCGAGCTTCCCCAGCCCCAGCATTTT. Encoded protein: CASTLELPQPQHF.